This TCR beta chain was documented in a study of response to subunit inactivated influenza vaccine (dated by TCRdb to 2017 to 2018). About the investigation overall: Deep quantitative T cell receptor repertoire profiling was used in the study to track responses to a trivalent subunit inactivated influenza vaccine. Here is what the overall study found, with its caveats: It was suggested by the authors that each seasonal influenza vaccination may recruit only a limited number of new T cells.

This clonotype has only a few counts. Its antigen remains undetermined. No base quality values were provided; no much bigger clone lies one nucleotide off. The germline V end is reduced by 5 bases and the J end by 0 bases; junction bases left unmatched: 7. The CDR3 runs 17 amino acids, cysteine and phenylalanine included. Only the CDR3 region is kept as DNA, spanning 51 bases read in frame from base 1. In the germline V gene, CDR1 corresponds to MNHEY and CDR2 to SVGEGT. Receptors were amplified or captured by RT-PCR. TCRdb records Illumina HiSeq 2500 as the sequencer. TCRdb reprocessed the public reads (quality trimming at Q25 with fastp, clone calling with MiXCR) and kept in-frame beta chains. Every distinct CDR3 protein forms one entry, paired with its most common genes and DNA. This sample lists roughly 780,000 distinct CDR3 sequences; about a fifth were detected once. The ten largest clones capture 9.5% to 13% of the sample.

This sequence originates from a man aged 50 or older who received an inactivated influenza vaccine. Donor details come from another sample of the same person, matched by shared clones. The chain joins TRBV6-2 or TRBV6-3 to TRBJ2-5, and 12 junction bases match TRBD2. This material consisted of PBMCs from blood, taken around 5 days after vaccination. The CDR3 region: CASSQLAGGPYQETQYF. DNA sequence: TGTGCCAGCAGTCAACTAGCGGGGGGCCCATACCAAGAGACCCAGTACTTC.